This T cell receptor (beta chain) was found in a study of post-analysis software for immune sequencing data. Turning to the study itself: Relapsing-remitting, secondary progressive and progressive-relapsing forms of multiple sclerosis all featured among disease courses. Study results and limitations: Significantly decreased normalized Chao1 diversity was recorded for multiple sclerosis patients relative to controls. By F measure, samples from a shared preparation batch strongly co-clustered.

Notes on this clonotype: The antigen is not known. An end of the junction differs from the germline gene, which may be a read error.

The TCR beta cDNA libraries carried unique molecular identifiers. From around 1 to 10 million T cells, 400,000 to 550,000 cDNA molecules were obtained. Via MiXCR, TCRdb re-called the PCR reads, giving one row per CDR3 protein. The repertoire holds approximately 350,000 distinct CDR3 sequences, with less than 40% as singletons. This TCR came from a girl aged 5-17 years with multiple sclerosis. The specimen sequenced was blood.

CDR3 nucleotides: TGTGCCAGCAGCAGGGACTTGAATACGCGGTATTTT. Translating gives CASSRDLNTRYF. The V and J genes are TRBV7-9 and TRBJ2-3; possibly TRBD2 for D (6 bases). The germline V gene has CDR1 SEHNR and CDR2 FQNEAQ (reference sequence). The CDR3 length is 12 residues.